These 9 T cell receptor beta chains share one sample of origin, sequenced in a study of STAT3 mutations in large granular lymphocyte leukemia. Overall study findings and caveats: At least one immunodominant TCR beta clonotype appeared in every T-cell large granular lymphocyte leukemia patient.

Their recognized antigens are unknown. The assay was immunoSEQ multiplex PCR, and TCRdb's table has in-frame clones only and misses some. The sample lists tens of thousands of clones, over 65% occurring once. Sequenced material: peripheral blood mononuclear cells. These TCRs come from a woman aged 45-59 years with T-cell large granular lymphocyte leukemia. Some clones in this sample may be carry-over from other donors' samples.

The chain uses TRBV18 and TRBJ1-2; possible D gene TRBD1, 5 bases. Germline V lookup: CDR1 KGHSH, CDR2 LQKENI. The CDR3 sequence is 13 residues long. Trimming removed 6 bases at V and 3 bases at J, with 11 bases between. CDR3 sequence: CASSTTGDYGYTF. CDR3 sequence (DNA): TGTGCCAGCTCGACTACAGGAGACTATGGCTACACCTTC.

The genes are TRBV5-1 and TRBJ2-7; tentatively, D is TRBD1 or TRBD2 (5 bases each). The CDR3 spans 14 residues. V lost 5 bases, J lost 6 bases, and 18 bases lay in between. CDR1 SGHRS and CDR2 YFSETQ come from the germline V gene. The CDR3 protein is CASSGGLGGVEQYF. The CDR3 nucleotides read TGCGCCAGCAGTGGGGGATTGGGTGGAGTCGAGCAGTACTTC.

In regard to this clone: The sample has other DNA sequences that encode this CDR3 too. The V call is TRBV18, the J call TRBJ2-3, with D maybe TRBD2 (5 bases). Trimming cost V 1 base and J 6 bases, with 11 bases left between them. Germline V lookup: CDR1 KGHSH, CDR2 LQKENI. The CDR3 has 14 amino acids. Here the CDR3 reads CASSPRSREDTQYF. The CDR3 nucleotides read TGTGCCAGCTCACCACGATCAAGGGAGGATACGCAGTATTTT.

CDR3 sequence reads: CASRGGTGDGYTF. In DNA, the CDR3 is TGCGCCAGCAGGGGTGGGACAGGGGATGGCTACACCTTC. The chain is built from TRBV5-1 and TRBJ1-2; 10 nucleotides agree with TRBD1. Unmatched junction bases numbered 4, after V lost 5 bases and J lost 6 bases. The CDR3 covers 13 residues. Per germline, CDR1 SGHRS and CDR2 YFSETQ.

The CDR3 sequence is CASTGDSNTEAFF. The CDR3 nucleotides are TGTGCCAGCACCGGAGACAGCAACACTGAAGCTTTCTTT. The gene calls are TRBV9 and TRBJ1-1, with a weak D call TRBD1 (5 bases). Germline CDR1 is SGDLS and CDR2 is YYNGEE. V lost 6 bases to trimming and J lost 2 bases, with 11 bases between them. The CDR3 spans 13 residues.

The chain joins TRBV5-1 to TRBJ2-1, with a tentative D call TRBD2 (6 bases). Germline values: CDR1 SGHRS, CDR2 YFSETQ. The CDR3 contains 16 residues. V was trimmed by 0 bases and J by 7 bases, leaving 17 bases between them. CDR3 bases: TGCGCCAGCAGCTTGGACTCGGGGAGGATTGTGAATGAGCAGTTCTTC. Amino acids: CASSLDSGRIVNEQFF.

The chain links TRBV7-9 to TRBJ2-1, with D unclear. V was pared by 1 base and J by 7 bases, with 8 bases between. The CDR3 loop spans 13 amino acids. Per germline, CDR1 SEHNR and CDR2 FQNEAQ (reference sequence). CDR3 sequence: CASSLGRNNEQFF. The CDR3 nucleotides read TGTGCCAGCAGCTTAGGGCGGAATAATGAGCAGTTCTTC.

The rearrangement links TRBV5-1 to TRBJ2-3; D remains unclear. The germline V and J ends were trimmed by 3 bases and 5 bases, with 13 bases remaining between them. The CDR3 consists of 14 residues. CDR1 and CDR2 from the germline V gene are SGHRS and YFSETQ. CDR3 region: CASSSISSGDTQYF. In DNA, the CDR3 is TGCGCCAGCAGCTCCATATCTTCGGGAGATACGCAGTATTTT.

This CDR3 reads CASSGTGANVLTF. CDR3 coding DNA: TGCGCCAGCAGCGGGACTGGGGCCAACGTCCTGACTTTC. The V gene is TRBV5-1, the J gene TRBJ2-6; D remains unclear. With 4 bases removed from V and 2 bases from J, the gap between germline ends came to 4 bases. CDR1 and CDR2 (germline): SGHRS, YFSETQ. This CDR3 comprises 13 residues.